In its sample, the clone carrying this T cell receptor beta chain was seen once. Unexposed donor CD4+ T cells date from 2011-2018, before the COVID-19 pandemic. Produced via immunoSEQ multiplex PCR; TCRdb's table is partial and in-frame only. The table records about 70,000 clones, around 86% of them present only once. This record belongs to a study of CD4 T cells in relation to SARS-CoV-2 and coronaviruses. Source material: memory CD4+ T cells from PBMCs. This clonotype was sampled from a human donor in good health.

As DNA, the CDR3 is TGTGCCAGCAGTGAACAGGCAGATACGCAGTATTTT. Amino acids: CASSEQADTQYF. The rearrangement links TRBV6-1 to TRBJ2-3; D gene uncertain. This CDR3 contains 12 residues. Germline V gene sequence: CDR1 MNHNS, CDR2 SASEGT. The V end was cut by 2 bases, the J end by 4 bases, with 4 bases between.